Following are 14 T cell receptor beta chains from one sample sequenced in a study of vaccination effects on CD4 cells after COVID-19. Within the ViraFEST assay, antigen-specific CD4+ T cells underwent expansion with viral peptide pools prior to sequencing. Isolating CD4+ T cells followed about 10 days of culture. Their specific antigens are unknown. Assay: immunoSEQ multiplex PCR; the TCRdb copy retains only in-frame clones and omits some. The repertoire has about 54,000 clones, around 75% of them found once; the top ten carry about 2.3%. Here the sequenced sample was CD4+ T cells from PBMCs cultured with HCoV-229E spike peptides, taken before COVID-19 vaccination. The receptors stem from a human donor who received a COVID-19 vaccine.

CDR3 in amino acids: CSVEGGRSTYNEQFF. CDR3 DNA: TGCAGCGTTGAGGGGGGGCGGTCGACCTACAATGAGCAGTTCTTC. The chain couples TRBV29-1 to TRBJ2-1; D perhaps matches TRBD2 (7 bases). Germline CDR1 and CDR2: SQVTM and ANQGSEA. The V end was cut by 3 bases, the J end by 2 bases, with 14 bases between. CDR3 length: 15 amino acids.

The gene calls are TRBV15 and TRBJ1-5, with a possible D match to TRBD1 (5 bases). This CDR3 has 14 amino acids. CDR1 is LNHNV and CDR2 is YYDKDF in the germline V gene (reference sequence). V lost 5 bases to trimming and J lost 4 bases, with 12 bases between them. CDR3 sequence reads: CATSVSRGNQPQHF. CDR3 in DNA: TGTGCCACCAGCGTCTCACGGGGGAATCAGCCCCAGCATTTT.

For the CDR3, the DNA is TGTGCCAGCAGCTTAGGAAAGGACAGCATCTACTACGAGCAGTACGTC. Its protein is CASSLGKDSIYYEQYV. The chain has TRBV11-1 and TRBJ2-7; D perhaps matches TRBD1 (6 bases). The CDR3 is 16 residues long. V dropped 1 base and J dropped 3 bases, with 16 bases sitting between them. CDR1 and CDR2 from the germline V gene are SGHAT and FQDESV (reference sequence).

The chain uses TRBV7-2 and TRBJ2-2; TRBD2 aligns across 10 bases. Germline V gene sequence: CDR1 SGHTA, CDR2 FQGNSA. The length of the CDR3 is 16 residues. J lost 7 bases, V lost 1 base, and 6 bases had no gene match. The CDR3 protein is CASSLVASGGYGELFF. The CDR3, as DNA: TGTGCCAGCAGCTTAGTGGCTAGCGGGGGCTACGGGGAGCTGTTTTTT.

This CDR3 is CASSQVSGGAGNEQFF. The CDR3 nucleotides read TGTGCCAGCAGCCAAGTGAGCGGGGGGGCCGGGAATGAGCAGTTCTTC. The chain has TRBV4-2 and TRBJ2-1; 10 bases fit TRBD2. This CDR3 has 16 amino acids. The germline V gene has CDR1 LGHNA and CDR2 YNFKEQ. The trim removed 1 base at V and 7 bases at J, leaving 7 bases unmatched.

The J gene is TRBJ2-1, the V gene TRBV5-1; 7 positions agree with TRBD2. Per the germline V gene, CDR1 is SGHRS and CDR2 is YFSETQ. With 0 bases clipped from V and 5 bases from J, the junction kept 5 bases outside the gene matches. The CDR3 sequence is 15 residues long. The CDR3 sequence: CASSLGSGVNNEQFF. The CDR3 bases are TGCGCCAGCAGCTTGGGAAGCGGGGTTAACAATGAGCAGTTCTTC.

This clone was found a few times. The gene calls are TRBV28 and TRBJ1-5; D remains unclear. Trimming removed 9 bases at V and 6 bases at J, with 12 bases between. This CDR3 has 12 amino acids. Germline V CDR1 and CDR2: MDHEN, SYDVKM. The CDR3 nucleotides are TGTGCCAGTAACTTCGGGGTTCAGCCCCAGCATTTT. Translation: CASNFGVQPQHF.

The chain employs TRBV24-1 and TRBJ2-3; D is perhaps TRBD1 or TRBD2 (5 bases each). The V and J ends lost 4 bases and 3 bases respectively, with 13 bases between them. Germline V gene sequence: CDR1 KGHDR, CDR2 SFDVKD. This CDR3 has 15 amino acids. The CDR3 DNA follows: TGTGCCACCAGTGACCCTGGGACGACGACAGATACGCAGTATTTT. It translates to CATSDPGTTTDTQYF.

V is TRBV6-4 and J is TRBJ1-3, with D unresolved. Germline lookup yields CDR1 MRHNA and CDR2 SNTAGT. Trimming removed 6 bases from V and 0 bases from J, with 9 bases in between. The CDR3 is 14 residues long. In DNA, the CDR3 is TGTGCCAGCAGCCCACAGAGCTCTGGAAACACCATATATTTT. Translating gives CASSPQSSGNTIYF.

The chain is built from TRBV20-1 and TRBJ1-2; possibly TRBD1 for D (5 bases). The V gene's germline CDR1 is DFQATT and CDR2 SNEGSKA (reference sequence). V lost 6 bases to trimming and J lost 4 bases, with 9 bases between them. This CDR3 region has 11 residues. The CDR3 DNA follows: TGCAGTGCCAATCAGGGCTATGGCTACACCTTC. Protein: CSANQGYGYTF.

V and J are TRBV18 and TRBJ2-1; D may be TRBD1 (5 bases). The V end was cut by 2 bases, the J end by 0 bases, with 8 bases between. The CDR3 covers 15 residues. Germline CDR1 is KGHSH and CDR2 is LQKENI. The CDR3 bases are TGTGCCAGCTCACCATTTGGGGCCTCCTACAATGAGCAGTTCTTC. Translation gives CASSPFGASYNEQFF.

This sequence joins TRBV6-2 or TRBV6-3 and TRBJ2-3, with 10 bases identical to TRBD2. Germline CDR1 is MNHEY and CDR2 is SVGEGT. V dropped 6 bases and J dropped 4; count of bases not matched to a gene: 10. CDR3 length: 16 amino acids. Written as DNA, the CDR3 is TGTGCCAGCAGCAGAGCGGGGGGGCTGTTGGCAGATACGCAGTATTTT. Protein sequence: CASSRAGGLLADTQYF.

As DNA, the CDR3 is TGTGCCAGCAGCTTTTCCCCCGGCACTGAAGCTTTCTTT. It is translated as CASSFSPGTEAFF. The chain combines TRBV7-2 with TRBJ1-1; no clear D. Trimming stripped 3 bases from V and 4 bases from J, with 9 bases between. The CDR3 runs 13 residues. CDR1 is SGHTA and CDR2 is FQGNSA in the germline V gene.

The chain couples TRBV2 to TRBJ1-1, with D perhaps TRBD1 (5 bases). CDR3 length equals 13 residues. Looked up from germline, CDR1 is SNHLY and CDR2 is FYNNEI. V lost 4 bases and J 7 bases, leaving 13 bases between the germline ends. Here the CDR3 reads CASSVIRDGEAFF. The CDR3 nucleotides read TGTGCCAGCAGTGTCATCCGGGACGGTGAAGCTTTCTTT.